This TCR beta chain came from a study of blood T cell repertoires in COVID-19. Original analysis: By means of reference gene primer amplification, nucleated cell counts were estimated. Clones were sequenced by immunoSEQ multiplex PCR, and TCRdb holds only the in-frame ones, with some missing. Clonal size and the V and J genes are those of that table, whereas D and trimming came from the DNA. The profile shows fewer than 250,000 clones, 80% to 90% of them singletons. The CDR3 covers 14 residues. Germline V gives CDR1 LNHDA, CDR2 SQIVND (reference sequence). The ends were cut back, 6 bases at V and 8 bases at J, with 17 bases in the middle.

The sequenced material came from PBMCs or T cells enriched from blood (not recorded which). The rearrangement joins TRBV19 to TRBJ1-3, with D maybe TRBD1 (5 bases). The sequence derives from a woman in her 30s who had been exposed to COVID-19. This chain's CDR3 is CASRRDLGGDTIYF. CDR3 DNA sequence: TGTGCCAGTAGGAGGGACCTCGGGGGGGACACCATATATTTT.